This T cell receptor (beta chain) was sequenced during a study of blood T cell repertoires in COVID-19. At the level of the study: Whether acute or convalescent, the COVID-19 samples came from the United States, Italy and Spain. In each case, the material was cDNA or gDNA derived from T cells, B-cell-depleted T cells, or PBMCs.

Per the original data handling: Reference gene primer amplification in the assay estimated nucleated cell counts. TCRdb's table, derived via immunoSEQ multiplex PCR, lists solely in-frame clones and lacks some. The V and J calls and clone size were taken over from that table, and D and trimming were inferred from the DNA. The sample has more than 70,000 clones; approximately 86% are singletons. Germline lookup yields CDR1 LNHDA and CDR2 SQIVND (reference sequence). V trimming: 5 bases; J trimming: 1 base; junction bases outside the gene matches: 5. The CDR3 consists of 14 residues. This receptor was obtained from a woman older than 75 with acute or convalescent COVID-19. V usage is TRBV19 and J usage is TRBJ2-7, with 7 bases lining up with TRBD1. The source material was peripheral blood. For the CDR3, the DNA is TGTGCCAGTAGTGTCGACAGGGCTTCCTACGAGCAGTACTTC. Translated, it gives CASSVDRASYEQYF.